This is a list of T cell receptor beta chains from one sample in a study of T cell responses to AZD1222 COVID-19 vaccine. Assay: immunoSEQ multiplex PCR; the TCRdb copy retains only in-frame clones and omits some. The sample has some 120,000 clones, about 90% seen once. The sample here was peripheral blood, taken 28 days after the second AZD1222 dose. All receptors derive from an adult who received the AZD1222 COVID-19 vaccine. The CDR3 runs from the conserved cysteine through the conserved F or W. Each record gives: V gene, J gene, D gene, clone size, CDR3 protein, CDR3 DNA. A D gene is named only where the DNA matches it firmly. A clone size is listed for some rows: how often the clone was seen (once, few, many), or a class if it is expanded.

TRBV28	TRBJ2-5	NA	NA	CASPPSLQNQETQYF	TGTGCCAGCCCCCCCTCACTACAAAACCAAGAGACCCAGTACTTC
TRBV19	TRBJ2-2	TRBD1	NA	CASSPGTGYTGELFF	TGTGCCAGTAGTCCCGGGACAGGGTACACCGGGGAGCTGTTTTTT
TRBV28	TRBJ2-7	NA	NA	CASSRTGLDEQYF	TGTGCCAGCAGTCGAACAGGGTTGGACGAGCAGTACTTC
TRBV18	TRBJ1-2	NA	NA	CASSQRGYGYTF	TGTGCCAGCTCACAAAGGGGGTATGGCTACACCTTC
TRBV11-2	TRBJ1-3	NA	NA	CASSLEGNTIYF	TGTGCCAGCAGCTTGGAGGGAAACACCATATATTTT
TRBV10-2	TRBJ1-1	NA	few	CASSEVQGETEAFF	TGCGCCAGCAGTGAAGTACAGGGTGAGACTGAAGCTTTCTTT
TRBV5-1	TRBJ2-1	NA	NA	CASSASGWNEQFF	TGCGCCAGCAGCGCCTCCGGGTGGAATGAGCAGTTCTTC
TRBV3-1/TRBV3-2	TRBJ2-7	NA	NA	CASSQQQGRGEQYF	TGTGCCAGCAGCCAGCAACAGGGGAGGGGCGAGCAGTACTTC
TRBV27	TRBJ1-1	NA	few	CASSLLPMNTEAFF	TGTGCCAGCAGTTTATTACCGATGAACACTGAAGCTTTCTTT
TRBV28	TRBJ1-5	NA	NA	CASSLGGDNQPQHF	TGTGCCAGCAGTTTAGGGGGGGACAATCAGCCCCAGCATTTT
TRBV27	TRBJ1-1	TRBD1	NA	CASRTGQGSGTEAFF	TGTGCCAGCAGGACAGGACAGGGGAGTGGAACTGAAGCTTTCTTT
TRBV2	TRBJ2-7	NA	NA	CASSEAKGIEQYF	TGTGCCAGCAGTGAAGCGAAGGGGATCGAGCAGTACTTC
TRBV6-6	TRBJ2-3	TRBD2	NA	CASSSLAGGDTQYF	TGTGCCAGCAGTTCACTAGCGGGAGGAGATACGCAGTATTTT
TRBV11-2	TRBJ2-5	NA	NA	CASSLTGETQYF	TGTGCCAGCAGCTTAACCGGGGAGACCCAGTACTTC
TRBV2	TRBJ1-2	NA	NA	CASTRDRRDYGYTF	TGTGCCAGCACCCGAGACAGGAGGGACTATGGCTACACCTTC
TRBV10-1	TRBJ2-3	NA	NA	CASSESLTDTQYF	TGCGCCAGCAGTGAGTCTTTAACAGATACGCAGTATTTT
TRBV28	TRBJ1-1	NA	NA	CASSLLQLAGRATEAFF	TGTGCCAGCAGTTTACTCCAGCTGGCCGGGCGTGCGACTGAAGCTTTCTTT
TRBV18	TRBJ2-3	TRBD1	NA	CASSVPGQGHTQYF	TGTGCCAGCTCCGTACCGGGACAGGGACATACGCAGTATTTT
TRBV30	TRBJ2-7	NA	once	CAWSVEVRQTTRNSYEQYF	TGTGCCTGGAGTGTAGAAGTTCGTCAAACTACGCGAAACTCCTACGAGCAGTACTTC
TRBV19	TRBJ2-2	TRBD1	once	CASRTGGRNTGELFF	TGTGCCAGTCGGACAGGGGGAAGAAACACCGGGGAGCTGTTTTTT
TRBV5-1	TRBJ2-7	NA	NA	CASSLDRAYEQYF	TGCGCCAGCAGCTTGGACAGGGCCTACGAGCAGTACTTC
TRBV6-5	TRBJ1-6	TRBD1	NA	CASGLGQGQSPLHF	TGTGCCAGCGGCCTAGGACAGGGGCAGTCACCCCTCCACTTT
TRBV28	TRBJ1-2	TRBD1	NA	CASSSPYQGARGYTF	TGTGCCAGCAGTTCCCCATACCAGGGGGCCAGGGGCTACACCTTC
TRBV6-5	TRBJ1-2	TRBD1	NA	CASTTGGYGYTF	TGTGCCAGCACCACAGGGGGCTATGGCTACACCTTC
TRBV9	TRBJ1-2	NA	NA	CASSVGQRMYSYTF	TGTGCCAGCAGCGTAGGACAGCGGATGTACAGCTACACCTTC
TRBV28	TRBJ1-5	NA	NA	CASSEVISNQPQHF	TGTGCCAGCAGTGAGGTTATTAGCAATCAGCCCCAGCATTTT
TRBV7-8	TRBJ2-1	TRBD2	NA	CASSLALLAGGPYNEQFF	TGTGCCAGCAGCTTAGCGCTGCTAGCGGGAGGACCTTACAATGAGCAGTTCTTC
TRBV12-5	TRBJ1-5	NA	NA	CASGLDNQPQHF	TGTGCTAGTGGTTTGGATAATCAGCCCCAGCATTTT
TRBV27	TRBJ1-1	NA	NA	CASSLYWDTEAFF	TGTGCCAGCAGTTTATATTGGGACACTGAAGCTTTCTTT
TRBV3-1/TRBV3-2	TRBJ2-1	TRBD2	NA	CASSHGLAGYNEQFF	TGTGCCAGCAGCCACGGACTAGCGGGATACAATGAGCAGTTCTTC
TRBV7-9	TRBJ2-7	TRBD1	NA	CASSLAQGAAEQYF	TGTGCCAGCAGCTTAGCACAGGGGGCGGCCGAGCAGTACTTC
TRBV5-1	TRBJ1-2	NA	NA	CASRFGWDNKYGYTF	TGCGCCAGCAGGTTTGGTTGGGACAACAAATATGGCTACACCTTC
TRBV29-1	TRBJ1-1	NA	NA	CSVSQGLNTEAFF	TGCAGCGTTTCTCAGGGCCTGAACACTGAAGCTTTCTTT
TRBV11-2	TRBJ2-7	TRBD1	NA	CASSLGGDRAYEQYF	TGTGCCAGCAGCTTAGGTGGGGACAGGGCTTACGAGCAGTACTTC
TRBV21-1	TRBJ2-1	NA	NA	CASSIGTSGSYNEQFF	TGTGCCAGCAGCATCGGGACTAGCGGCTCCTACAATGAGCAGTTCTTC
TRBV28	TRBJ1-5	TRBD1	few	CASSPLDRGRRRPGQPQHF	TGTGCCAGCAGTCCCCTGGACAGGGGAAGGAGGCGTCCGGGTCAGCCCCAGCATTTT
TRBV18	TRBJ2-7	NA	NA	CASSPRQGHLYEQYF	TGTGCCAGCTCACCTAGGCAGGGACATTTGTACGAGCAGTACTTC
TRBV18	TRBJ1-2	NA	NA	CASSPQEGDANYGYTF	TGTGCCAGCTCACCTCAAGAGGGGGACGCTAACTATGGCTACACCTTC
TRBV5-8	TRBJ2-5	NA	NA	CASNQGNQETQYF	TGTGCCAGCAACCAGGGAAACCAAGAGACCCAGTACTTC
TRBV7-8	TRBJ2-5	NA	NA	CASSLNLGETQYF	TGTGCCAGCAGCTTAAATTTGGGGGAGACCCAGTACTTC
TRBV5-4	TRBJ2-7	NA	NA	CASSFASSVAYEQYF	TGTGCCAGCAGTTTCGCCAGTTCGGTCGCCTACGAGCAGTACTTC
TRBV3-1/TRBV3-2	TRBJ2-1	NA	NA	CASSPDDEQFF	TGTGCCAGCAGCCCGGACGATGAGCAGTTCTTC
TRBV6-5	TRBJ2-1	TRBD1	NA	CASSLGQGTHNEQFF	TGTGCCAGCAGTTTGGGACAGGGGACCCACAATGAGCAGTTCTTC
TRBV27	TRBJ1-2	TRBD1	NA	CASSLNLGTGGGYGYTF	TGTGCCAGCAGCCTGAATTTGGGGACAGGGGGCGGCTATGGCTACACCTTC
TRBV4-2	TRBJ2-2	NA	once	CASSRAAPGELFF	TGTGCCAGCAGCCGGGCAGCCCCCGGGGAGCTGTTTTTT
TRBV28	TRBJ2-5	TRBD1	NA	CASRTDREHVETQYF	TGTGCCAGCAGAACCGACAGGGAGCACGTAGAGACCCAGTACTTC
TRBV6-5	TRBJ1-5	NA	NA	CASASRDRNQPQHF	TGTGCCAGCGCGTCCCGGGACCGTAATCAGCCCCAGCATTTT
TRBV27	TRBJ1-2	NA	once	CASSLSGGGGYTF	TGTGCCAGCAGTTTATCGGGGGGCGGTGGCTACACCTTC
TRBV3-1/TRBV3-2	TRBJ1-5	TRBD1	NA	CASSGRTGVGQPQHF	TGTGCCAGCAGCGGACGGACAGGGGTCGGTCAGCCCCAGCATTTT
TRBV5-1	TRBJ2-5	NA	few	CASSLGDLELETQYF	TGCGCCAGCAGCTTGGGTGATTTAGAGTTGGAGACCCAGTACTTC
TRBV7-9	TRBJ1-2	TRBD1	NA	CASSAQQGTLEGYTF	TGTGCCAGCAGCGCGCAACAGGGGACCCTTGAGGGCTACACCTTC
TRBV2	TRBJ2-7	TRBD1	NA	CASSEQGARGEQYF	TGTGCCAGCAGTGAACAGGGGGCGCGTGGCGAGCAGTACTTC
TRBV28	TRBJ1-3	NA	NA	CASSVYGNTIYF	TGTGCCAGCAGCGTTTATGGAAACACCATATATTTT
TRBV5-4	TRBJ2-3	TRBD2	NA	CASSSVAGGPRGTDTQYF	TGTGCCAGCAGCTCGGTAGCGGGAGGGCCCCGGGGGACAGATACGCAGTATTTT
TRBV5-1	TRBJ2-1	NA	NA	CASKGSYNEQFF	TGCGCCAGCAAGGGCAGTTACAATGAGCAGTTCTTC
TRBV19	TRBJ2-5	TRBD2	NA	CASSMTSAQETQYF	TGTGCCAGTAGTATGACTAGCGCCCAAGAGACCCAGTACTTC
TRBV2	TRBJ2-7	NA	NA	CASRSGASYEQYF	TGTGCCAGCAGGTCAGGGGCGTCCTACGAGCAGTACTTC
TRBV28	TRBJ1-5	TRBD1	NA	CASRRDRLDSNQPQHF	TGTGCCAGCAGACGGGACAGATTAGATAGCAATCAGCCCCAGCATTTT
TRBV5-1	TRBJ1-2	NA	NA	CASSILQGEEGYTF	TGCGCCAGCAGCATCTTACAGGGAGAAGAGGGCTACACCTTC
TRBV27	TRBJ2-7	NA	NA	CASSLIGREQYF	TGTGCCAGCAGTTTAATAGGACGCGAGCAGTACTTC